This T cell receptor beta chain was recorded in a study of T-cell reconstitution after alpha-beta-depleted transplantation in children. Germline loops: CDR1 SGHRS, CDR2 YFSETQ. Losses at the gene ends were 5 bases for V and 8 bases for J; bases not matched to a gene: 10. The CDR3 is made up of 14 amino acids. In its sample, this clonotype was seen a few times. TCRbeta library construction was performed incorporating unique molecular identifiers. TCRdb used MiXCR to reprocess the PCR reads, holding one entry per CDR3 protein. Of roughly 500,000 distinct CDR3 sequences listed, 32% are singletons. V usage is TRBV5-1 and J usage is TRBJ1-2; the match to TRBD1 covers 9 bases. The sample in question was PBMCs from the stem cell graft donor, obtained from the stem cell graft. This TCR was sampled from a human donor who donated a stem cell graft to a child with aplastic anemia. The CDR3 DNA sequence: TGCGCCAGCAGTCACGAGGGACAGGGAAGAGGCTACACCTTC. Its translation: CASSHEGQGRGYTF. Complete variable domain (other parts from reference TRBV5-1 and TRBJ1-2): KAGVTQTPRYLIKTRGQQVTLSCSPISGHRSVSWYQQTPGQGLQFLFEYFSETQRNKGNFPGRFSGRQFSNSRSEMNVSTLELGDSALYLCASSHEGQGRGYTFGSGTRLTVV.